The 24 T cell receptor beta chains reported below all come from one sample, sequenced in a study of identical twins. TCRdb used MiXCR to reprocess the 5' RACE reads, holding one entry per CDR3 protein. The sample holds 750,000 to 950,000 distinct CDR3 sequences; 10% to 15% are singletons and the top ten take around 1.5%. This same sample was also part of a study on yellow fever vaccine responses in identical twins.

Sequencing used PBMCs. The receptors here all came from a woman aged 18-35 years in good health.

The chain carries TRBV5-1 and TRBJ2-4; no clear D. Germline V lookup: CDR1 SGHRS, CDR2 YFSETQ. The V gene lost 0 bases and the J gene lost 2 bases, with 9 bases spanning the gap. This CDR3 is built from 15 residues. The CDR3 DNA sequence: TGCGCCAGCAGCTTGGCCGCTACGACCAAAAACATTCAGTACTTC. It yields the protein CASSLAATTKNIQYF. The variable domain in full, completed from reference TRBV5-1 and TRBJ2-4, reads KAGVTQTPRYLIKTRGQQVTLSCSPISGHRSVSWYQQTPGQGLQFLFEYFSETQRNKGNFPGRFSGRQFSNSRSEMNVSTLELGDSALYLCASSLAATTKNIQYFGAGTRLSVL.

The chain carries TRBV14 and TRBJ2-1, with 7 positions matching TRBD2. Looked up from germline, CDR1 is SGHDN and CDR2 is FVKESK. Trimming at V came to 1 base and at J to 8 bases, leaving 5 bases not matched to a gene. The CDR3 consists of 14 residues. As DNA, the CDR3 is TGTGCCAGCAGCCAAGGCTCTAGCGGCGATGAGCAGTTCTTC. Amino acids: CASSQGSSGDEQFF.

The chain uses TRBV20-1 and TRBJ1-1; possible D gene TRBD1, 5 bases. With 1 base removed from V and 2 bases from J, the gap between germline ends came to 11 bases. The CDR3 runs 14 residues. Germline CDR1 DFQATT, CDR2 SNEGSKA (reference sequence). DNA for the CDR3: TGCAGTGCTAGAGTCTATGGGGCCAACACTGAAGCTTTCTTT. Translating it yields CSARVYGANTEAFF.

V and J are TRBV6-5 and TRBJ1-2, with D uncertain. The ends were cut back, 0 bases at V and 4 bases at J, with 12 bases in the middle. Germline CDR1 and CDR2: MNHEY and SVGAGI. The CDR3 has 15 residues. DNA for the CDR3: TGTGCCAGCAGTTACTCCGGTGGGCAGGCCTATGGCTACACCTTC. This gives the protein CASSYSGGQAYGYTF.

This clonotype was detected only a few times. This CDR3 reads CASSTGGGRGRYEQYF. DNA for the CDR3: TGCGCCAGCAGCACGGGTGGGGGACGCGGACGCTACGAGCAGTACTTC. The chain has TRBV5-1 and TRBJ2-7; D possibly matches TRBD1 or TRBD2 (5 bases each). Germline V gene lookup returns CDR1 SGHRS and CDR2 YFSETQ. The germline V and J ends were trimmed by 4 bases and 3 bases, with 20 bases remaining between them. The CDR3 has 16 amino acids.

In this sample, this clonotype turned up many times. V is TRBV6-5 and J is TRBJ2-5; the D is unclear. V lost 3 bases and J 8 bases, leaving 19 bases between the germline ends. Germline V gives CDR1 MNHEY, CDR2 SVGAGI. The CDR3 contains 15 residues. CDR3 in amino acids: CASSYATPLKSTQYF. The CDR3 nucleotides are TGTGCCAGCAGTTATGCGACGCCCCTTAAGAGTACCCAGTACTTC.

The V gene is TRBV11-3, the J gene TRBJ2-3; D gene unclear. This CDR3 comprises 12 residues. V was trimmed by 3 bases and J by 6 bases, leaving 7 bases between them. Germline assignment: CDR1 SGHNT and CDR2 YENEEA. CDR3 sequence (DNA): TGTGCCAGCAGCTTCGATCGGGATACGCAGTATTTT. Its protein is CASSFDRDTQYF.

The chain combines TRBV29-1 with TRBJ1-1; D not certain. V was clipped by 8 bases and J by 1 base, with 8 bases between them. The CDR3 contains 11 residues. Germline CDR1 and CDR2: SQVTM and ANQGSEA. In DNA form, the CDR3 reads TGCAGCTCCTGGGGGAACACTGAAGCTTTCTTT. This encodes CSSWGNTEAFF.

This clonotype was seen at least ten times. The chain recombines TRBV29-1 with TRBJ1-2, with 8 bases identical to TRBD1. The J segment lost 7 bases and the V segment lost 5 bases, leaving 3 bases of the junction unmatched. Per germline, CDR1 SQVTM and CDR2 ANQGSEA. The CDR3 is 11 residues long. The CDR3, as DNA: TGCAGCGTTCGACAGGGGACTGGCTACACCTTC. The encoded protein is CSVRQGTGYTF. The complete variable domain, with remaining parts taken from reference TRBV29-1 and TRBJ1-2, reads SAVISQKPSRDICQRGTSLTIQCQVDSQVTMMFWYRQQPGQSLTLIATANQGSEATYESGFVIDKFPISRPNLTFSTLTVSNMSPEDSSIYLCSVRQGTGYTFGSGTRLTVV.

The rearrangement links TRBV6-5 to TRBJ2-1; D possibly corresponds to TRBD1 (5 bases). Germline CDR1 is MNHEY and CDR2 is SVGAGI. The CDR3 runs to 15 residues. V was cut by 2 bases and J by 8 bases, with 16 bases left in between. In nucleotides, the CDR3 is TGTGCCAGCAGTTACGGGGCGACCAGGTTCGATGAGCAGTTCTTC. It yields the protein CASSYGATRFDEQFF.

This clonotype showed up many times. The CDR3 spells CASSQNSPLHF. The CDR3 nucleotides read TGTGCCAGCAGTCAAAATTCACCCCTCCACTTT. The chain employs TRBV12-3 or TRBV12-4 and TRBJ1-6; D call uncertain. V was pared by 5 bases and J by 7 bases, with 3 bases between. This CDR3 spans 11 amino acids.

This clonotype was observed a few times. The chain uses TRBV28 and TRBJ2-1, with 7 bases fitting TRBD2. The germline V gene encodes CDR1 MDHEN and CDR2 SYDVKM. V lost 6 bases, J lost 4 bases, and 6 bases stayed unmatched. The CDR3 totals 14 residues. The CDR3 region has the DNA TGTGCCAGCAGAAAAACTAGCGTATACAATGAGCAGTTCTTC. It yields the protein CASRKTSVYNEQFF.

This clonotype was seen repeatedly, ten times or more. CDR3 region: CASSLGLAGLTGELFF. CDR3 nucleotide sequence: TGCGCCAGCAGCTTGGGCCTAGCGGGATTAACCGGGGAGCTGTTTTTT. The chain carries TRBV5-1 and TRBJ2-2, with 9 bases aligning to TRBD2. Per germline, CDR1 SGHRS and CDR2 YFSETQ. CDR3 length: 16 amino acids. With V trimmed by 0 bases and J by 5 bases, 5 bases remained unmatched.

This clonotype has a handful of counts. V usage is TRBV20-1 and J usage is TRBJ2-1, with unresolved D. Germline values: CDR1 DFQATT, CDR2 SNEGSKA (reference sequence). V dropped 0 bases and J dropped 6 bases, with 15 bases sitting between them. The CDR3 has 15 residues. Written as DNA, the CDR3 is TGCAGTGCTAGAGATAACCGCCGACCCGTCAATGAGCAGTTCTTC. It codes for CSARDNRRPVNEQFF.

At least ten counts were recorded for this clonotype. The chain uses TRBV12-3 or TRBV12-4 and TRBJ1-6; D perhaps matches TRBD1 (6 bases). The V end lost 5 bases, the J end lost 5 bases, and 13 bases lay between the germline ends. The CDR3 runs 15 residues. CDR3 in DNA: TGTGCCAGCAGTGCACGGACAGAACATAATTCACCCCTCCACTTT. This codes for CASSARTEHNSPLHF.

V and J are TRBV27 and TRBJ2-7; D may be TRBD2 (5 bases). Germline V gene sequence: CDR1 MNHEY, CDR2 SMNVEV (reference sequence). The V end was cut by 7 bases, the J end by 4 bases, with 17 bases between. This CDR3 has 14 amino acids. The chain's CDR3 is CASKLGRSGYEQYF. The CDR3 coding sequence is TGTGCCAGCAAGTTAGGGAGATCGGGGTACGAGCAGTACTTC.

There are many counts of this clonotype. The junction does not match germline at one end; this may be a read error. The rearrangement joins TRBV5-1 to TRBJ1-1; possibly TRBD1 for D (6 bases). This CDR3 contains 12 residues. Germline V gene data show CDR1 as SGHRS and CDR2 as YFSETQ. CDR3 nucleotides: TGTGCCAGCAGGGGAGGGGGGACTGAAGCTTTCTTT. Translating gives CASRGGGTEAFF.

The rearrangement links TRBV24-1 to TRBJ2-5, with D possibly TRBD2 on 5 matching bases. This CDR3 region has 16 residues. The germline CDR1 and CDR2 sequences are KGHDR and SFDVKD. The V and J ends lost 1 base and 3 bases respectively, with 14 bases between them. The CDR3 is CATSDFSVDGKETQYF. The DNA for the CDR3 is TGTGCCACCAGTGATTTTTCCGTTGACGGGAAAGAGACCCAGTACTTC.

The table lists this clonotype with a few counts. This chain connects TRBV12-3 or TRBV12-4 to TRBJ2-1; 12 nucleotides agree with TRBD2. The CDR3 consists of 17 residues. V lost 1 base to trimming and J lost 4 bases; unmatched junction nucleotides: 5. The CDR3 is CASSLGTSGASYNEQFF. CDR3 coding DNA: TGTGCCAGCAGTTTAGGGACTAGCGGGGCATCTTACAATGAGCAGTTCTTC.

The chain has TRBV14 and TRBJ2-7; D unresolved. Germline values: CDR1 SGHDN, CDR2 FVKESK. CDR3 length equals 13 residues. V lost 0 bases and J 6 bases, leaving 9 bases between the germline ends. Here the CDR3 DNA reads TGTGCCAGCAGCCAAGATCCAGCTTCCGAGCAGTACGTC. Its translation is CASSQDPASEQYV.

This clonotype showed up many times. This sequence joins TRBV4-1 and TRBJ2-5, with D possibly TRBD2 on 6 matching bases. CDR3 length: 17 residues. Trimming left V 1 base short and J 3 bases short, with 18 bases between. Germline V CDR1 and CDR2: MGHRA, YSYEKL. CDR3 amino acids: CASSQVVPWRGEETQYF. CDR3 sequence (DNA): TGCGCCAGCAGCCAAGTTGTCCCTTGGAGGGGAGAAGAGACCCAGTACTTC.

The rearrangement joins TRBV29-1 to TRBJ2-2, with a tentative D call TRBD1 (6 bases). Germline V gene sequence: CDR1 SQVTM, CDR2 ANQGSEA. The CDR3 is 12 amino acids. V was pared by 3 bases and J by 5 bases, with 7 bases between. For the CDR3, the DNA is TGCAGCGTTGAGAGGGGGACCGGGGAGCTGTTTTTT. It encodes CSVERGTGELFF.

This clonotype was counted only a few times. The J gene is TRBJ1-1, the V gene TRBV20-1, with unresolved D. In germline, CDR1 is DFQATT, CDR2 SNEGSKA (reference sequence). V lost 0 bases, J lost 11 bases, and 16 bases lay in between. The CDR3 runs 13 residues. CDR3 sequence reads: CSARDFALGEAFF. The CDR3 nucleotides are TGCAGTGCTAGAGATTTTGCCCTTGGGGAGGCTTTCTTT.

The DNA of the CDR3 is TGTGCCAGCAGTTTTGGGCTAGGGGGTGATGAGCAGTTCTTC. It encodes CASSFGLGGDEQFF. V gene TRBV2 combines with J gene TRBJ2-1, with D possibly matching TRBD1 (6 bases). This CDR3 has 14 amino acids. Germline V lookup: CDR1 SNHLY, CDR2 FYNNEI. V was clipped by 5 bases and J by 8 bases, with 16 bases between them.